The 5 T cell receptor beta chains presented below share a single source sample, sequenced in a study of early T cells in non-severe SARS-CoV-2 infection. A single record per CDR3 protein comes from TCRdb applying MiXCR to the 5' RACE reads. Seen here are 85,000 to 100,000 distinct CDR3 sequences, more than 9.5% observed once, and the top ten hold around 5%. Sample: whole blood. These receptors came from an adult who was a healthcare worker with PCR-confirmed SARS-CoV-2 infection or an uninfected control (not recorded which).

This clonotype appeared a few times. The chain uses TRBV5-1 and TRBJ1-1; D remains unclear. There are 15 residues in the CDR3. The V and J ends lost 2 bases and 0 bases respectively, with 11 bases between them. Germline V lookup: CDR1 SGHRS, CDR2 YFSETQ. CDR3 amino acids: CASSFFGELNTEAFF. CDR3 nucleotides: TGCGCCAGCAGCTTTTTTGGAGAGCTGAACACTGAAGCTTTCTTT.

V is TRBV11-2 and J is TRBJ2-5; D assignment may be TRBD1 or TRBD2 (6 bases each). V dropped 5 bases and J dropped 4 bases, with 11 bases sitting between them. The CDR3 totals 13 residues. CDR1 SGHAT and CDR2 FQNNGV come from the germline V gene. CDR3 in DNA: TGTGCCAGCAGCCAACCGGGGGCAGAGACCCAGTACTTC. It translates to CASSQPGAETQYF. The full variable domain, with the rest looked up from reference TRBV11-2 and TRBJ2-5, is EAGVAQSPRYKIIEKRQSVAFWCNPISGHATLYWYQQILGQGPKLLIQFQNNGVVDDSQLPKDRFSAERLKGVDSTLKIQPAKLEDSAVYLCASSQPGAETQYFGPGTRLLVL.

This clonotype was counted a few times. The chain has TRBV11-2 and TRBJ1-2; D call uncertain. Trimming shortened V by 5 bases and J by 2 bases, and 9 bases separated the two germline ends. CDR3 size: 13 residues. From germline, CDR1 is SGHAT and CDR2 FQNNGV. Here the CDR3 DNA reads TGTGCCAGCAGCCATTACATAAACTATGGCTACACCTTC. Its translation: CASSHYINYGYTF.

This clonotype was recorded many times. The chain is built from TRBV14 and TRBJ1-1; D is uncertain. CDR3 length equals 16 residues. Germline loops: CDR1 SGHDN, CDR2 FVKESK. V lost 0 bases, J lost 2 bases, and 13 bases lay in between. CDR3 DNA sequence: TGTGCCAGCAGCCAAGATCCTGTGGGCCATAACACTGAAGCTTTCTTT. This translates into CASSQDPVGHNTEAFF.

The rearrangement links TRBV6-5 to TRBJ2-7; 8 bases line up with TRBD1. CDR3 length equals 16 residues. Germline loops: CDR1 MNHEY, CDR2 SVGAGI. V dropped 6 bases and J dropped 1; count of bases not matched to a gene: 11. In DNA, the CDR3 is TGTGCCAGCAGCCGGGACAGGAGCATTCCGTCCTACGAGCAGTACTTC. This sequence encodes CASSRDRSIPSYEQYF.